This TCR beta chain was identified during a study of regulatory T cells in long-lasting Graves disease. The sample holds many counts of this clonotype. The CDR3 runs 19 residues. J lost 0 bases, V lost 4 bases, and 18 bases had no gene match. The germline V gene has CDR1 SGHTA and CDR2 FQGTGA. Building the TCR beta libraries relied on iRepertoire HTBI primers, and CDR3 regions underwent Arm-PCR. TCRdb itself ran the multiplex PCR reads through MiXCR, one entry per CDR3 protein. The table records 350,000 to 550,000 distinct CDR3 sequences, around 13% of them present only once. The time point: newly diagnosed GD, antithyroid drugs for less than 3 months. Extracted RNA from PBMCs served as the source of the TCR library. These records were also assigned to another study, of T cells in Graves' hyperthyroidism and ophthalmopathy. Turning to that study: Together with thyroid ultrasound, orbital computed tomography, serum thyroxine and TRAb, clinical symptoms were used for diagnoses.

The source material was peripheral blood mononuclear cells (PBMCs), sampled at new diagnosis, from a patient treated with antithyroid drugs. The receptor was derived from a woman in her forties or fifties with Graves disease. This chain connects TRBV7-3 to TRBJ2-7, with 7 bases lining up with TRBD2. The CDR3 region is CASSSPNPALAASSYEQYF. CDR3 nucleotide sequence: TGTGCCAGCAGCTCCCCGAACCCCGCCCTAGCGGCTAGCTCCTACGAGCAGTACTTC.